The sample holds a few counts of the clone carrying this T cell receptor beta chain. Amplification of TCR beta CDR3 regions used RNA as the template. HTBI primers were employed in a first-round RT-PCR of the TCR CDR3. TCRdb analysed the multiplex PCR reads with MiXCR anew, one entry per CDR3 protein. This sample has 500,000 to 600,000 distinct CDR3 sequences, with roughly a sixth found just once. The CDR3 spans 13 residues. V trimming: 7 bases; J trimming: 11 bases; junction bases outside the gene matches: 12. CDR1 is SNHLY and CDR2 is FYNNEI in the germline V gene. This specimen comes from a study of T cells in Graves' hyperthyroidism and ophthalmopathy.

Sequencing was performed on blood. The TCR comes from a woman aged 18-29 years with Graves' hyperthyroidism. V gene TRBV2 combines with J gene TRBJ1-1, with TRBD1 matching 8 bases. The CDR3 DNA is TGTGCCAGCACCCCAGGACAGGGAGGATTGGCTTTCTTT. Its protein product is CASTPGQGGLAFF.